Each of the 8 T cell receptor beta chains below was sequenced from the same sample in a study of T cell changes during pregnancy in multiple sclerosis. This table comes from immunoSEQ multiplex PCR, and its TCRdb copy is limited to in-frame clones, with some not included. The sample has roughly 80,000 clones, about 92% seen once; the top ten hold roughly 2.5%. The material sequenced was peripheral blood, taken in the second trimester of pregnancy. Receptor source: a female donor with multiple sclerosis, enrolled in a pregnancy study.

This clone showed up just once. This rearrangement joins TRBV6-5 to TRBJ2-5; D unclear. Germline V gene sequence: CDR1 MNHEY, CDR2 SVGAGI. The CDR3 loop spans 16 amino acids. V shed 0 bases and J shed 1 base, with 12 bases lying between them. The CDR3 reads CASSYSIFRFQETQYF. The CDR3 coding sequence is TGTGCCAGCAGTTACTCGATCTTCCGGTTCCAAGAGACCCAGTACTTC.

This chain uses TRBV7-2 with TRBJ2-2; perhaps TRBD2 as D (6 bases). The V end lost 8 bases, the J end lost 5 bases, and 12 bases lay between the germline ends. CDR1 and CDR2 from the germline V gene are SGHTA and FQGNSA. The CDR3 contains 13 residues. CDR3 nucleotides: TGTGCCAGCGGGCGGGATCTAACCGGGGAGCTGTTTTTT. This encodes CASGRDLTGELFF.

The V and J genes are TRBV30 and TRBJ2-3, with a weak D call TRBD2 (7 bases). CDR3 length: 15 amino acids. Trimming left V 5 bases short and J 0 bases short, with 15 bases between. Germline V gene sequence: CDR1 GTSNPN, CDR2 SVGIG (reference sequence). DNA for the CDR3: TGTGCCTGGGCGAGGGGGGGCCCTAGCACAGATACGCAGTATTTT. Its protein is CAWARGGPSTDTQYF. The whole variable domain, filled in from reference TRBV30 and TRBJ2-3, reads SQTIHQWPATLVQPVGSPLSLECTVEGTSNPNLYWYRQAAGRGLQLLFYSVGIGQISSEVPQNLSASRPQDRQFILSSKKLLLSDSGFYLCAWARGGPSTDTQYFGPGTRLTVL.

The CDR3 sequence: CSVRTANYGYTF. The DNA of the CDR3 is TGCAGCGTGCGGACAGCTAACTATGGCTACACCTTC. The V call is TRBV29-1, the J call TRBJ1-2; D is possibly TRBD1 (6 bases). In germline, CDR1 is SQVTM, CDR2 ANQGSEA. V lost 6 bases to trimming and J lost 0 bases, with 8 bases between them. This CDR3 region has 12 residues.

The rearrangement joins TRBV5-4 to TRBJ2-7; TRBD1 matches 7 bases. The V and J ends lost 1 base and 6 bases, in that order; junction bases with no gene match: 7. Per the germline V gene, CDR1 is SGHNT and CDR2 is YYREEE (reference sequence). This CDR3 is built from 14 residues. Written as DNA, the CDR3 is TGTGCCAGCAGCTTGACCGGGACAGTCAGCGAGCAGTACTTC. This gives the protein CASSLTGTVSEQYF.

The chain uses TRBV5-1 and TRBJ1-1, with 7 positions matching TRBD1. The germline CDR1 and CDR2 sequences are SGHRS and YFSETQ. V was clipped by 0 bases and J by 1 base; unmatched bases: 9. This CDR3 has 17 amino acids. The CDR3 DNA reads TGCGCCAGCAGCTTGGCTCCGCCGGGACAGAAGAACACTGAAGCTTTCTTT. It translates to CASSLAPPGQKNTEAFF.

This chain connects TRBV11-2 to TRBJ2-5; weak D call: TRBD2 (6 bases). The CDR3 loop spans 18 amino acids. Germline-derived CDR1 and CDR2 are SGHAT and FQNNGV. V was trimmed by 3 bases and J by 4 bases, leaving 24 bases between them. As DNA, the CDR3 is TGTGCCAGCAGCTTTAGAGTGGTAGCGGCATCTACGAGAGAGACCCAGTACTTC. Residues: CASSFRVVAASTRETQYF.

This clone was counted once. V is TRBV9 and J is TRBJ2-2, with 9 bases aligning to TRBD1. With V trimmed by 3 bases and J by 7 bases, 7 bases remained unmatched. The CDR3 totals 15 residues. Germline loops: CDR1 SGDLS, CDR2 YYNGEE. The CDR3 sequence is CASSDNRGLGGELFF. The CDR3 DNA reads as TGTGCCAGCAGCGACAACAGGGGGCTAGGCGGGGAGCTGTTTTTT.